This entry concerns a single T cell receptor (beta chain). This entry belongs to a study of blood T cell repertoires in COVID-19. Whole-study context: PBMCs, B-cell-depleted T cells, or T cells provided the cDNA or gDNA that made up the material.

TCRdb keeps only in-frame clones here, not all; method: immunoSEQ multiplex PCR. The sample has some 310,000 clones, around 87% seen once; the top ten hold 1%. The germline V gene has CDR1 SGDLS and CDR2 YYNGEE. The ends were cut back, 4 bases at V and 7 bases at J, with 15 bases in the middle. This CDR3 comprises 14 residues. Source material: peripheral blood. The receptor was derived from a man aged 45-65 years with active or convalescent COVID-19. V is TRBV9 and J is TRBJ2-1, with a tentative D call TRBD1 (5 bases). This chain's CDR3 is CASSPSQAGNEQFF. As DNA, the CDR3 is TGTGCCAGCAGCCCAAGCCAGGCAGGGAATGAGCAGTTCTTC.